Below are 32 T cell receptor beta chains sequenced from a single sample in a study of shared T cell receptors in the human thymus. Clones were sequenced by immunoSEQ multiplex PCR, and TCRdb holds only the in-frame ones, with some missing. The sample records about 500,000 clones, around 78% being singletons. These data also formed part of another study, on human thymus T cells.

The material sequenced was thymocytes. These receptors came from a boy younger than two with a congenital heart defect.

This clone was seen a handful of times. The chain carries TRBV5-1 and TRBJ2-5, with a weak D call TRBD2 (6 bases). CDR1 SGHRS and CDR2 YFSETQ come from the germline V gene. The CDR3 is made up of 14 amino acids. The germline V and J ends were trimmed by 3 bases and 4 bases, with 13 bases remaining between them. The CDR3 protein is CASSSGTFVETQYF. In nucleotides, the CDR3 is TGCGCCAGCAGCTCCGGGACTTTCGTAGAGACCCAGTACTTC.

In the case of this clone: The same CDR3 also results from other DNA sequences found in this sample. The CDR3 DNA sequence: TGTGCCAGCAGTCCAGGCGGGGGTAACCAGCCCCAGCATTTT. Its translation: CASSPGGGNQPQHF. The rearrangement links TRBV28 to TRBJ1-5; D may be TRBD1 (5 bases). Trimming left V 5 bases short and J 7 bases short, with 15 bases between. This CDR3 comprises 14 residues. The germline CDR1 and CDR2 sequences are MDHEN and SYDVKM. Complete variable domain (other parts from reference TRBV28 and TRBJ1-5): DVKVTQSSRYLVKRTGEKVFLECVQDMDHENMFWYRQDPGLGLRLIYFSYDVKMKEKGDIPEGYSVSREKKERFSLILESASTNQTSMYLCASSPGGGNQPQHFGDGTRLSIL.

The rearrangement joins TRBV7-4 to TRBJ1-2; 10 bases are shared with TRBD1. The CDR3 has 15 residues. Germline V gene data show CDR1 as SGHVT and CDR2 as SQSDAQ. Germline trimming cut 5 bases from V and 2 bases from J; bases unmatched to any gene: 5. The CDR3 DNA reads as TGTGCCAGCAGCCGCCCGGGACAGGGGAACTATGGCTACACCTTC. This codes for CASSRPGQGNYGYTF.

The chain carries TRBV5-4 and TRBJ2-3; no clear D. The V and J ends lost 4 bases and 1 base respectively, with 16 bases between them. CDR3 size: 16 residues. Germline CDR1 reads SGHNT; CDR2 reads YYREEE (reference sequence). The CDR3 loop is CASSRRLTEGTDTQYF. The CDR3 DNA reads TGTGCCAGCAGCCGTAGACTGACCGAAGGCACAGATACGCAGTATTTT.

In this sample, this clone turned up a few times. J is TRBJ2-1 and V is TRBV14, with 7 bases matching TRBD2. The CDR3 covers 15 residues. Looked up from germline, CDR1 is SGHDN and CDR2 is FVKESK. V gave up 4 bases and J gave up 3 bases; unmatched junction bases: 6. CDR3 loop: CASSRTSAHYNEQFF. CDR3 coding DNA: TGTGCCAGCAGCCGAACTAGCGCCCACTACAATGAGCAGTTCTTC.

The chain employs TRBV5-1 and TRBJ1-2, with D possibly being TRBD1 (5 bases). The CDR3 has 14 amino acids. Germline V gives CDR1 SGHRS, CDR2 YFSETQ. Trimming pared 0 bases from V and 7 bases from J, leaving 13 bases between. The CDR3 nucleotides read TGCGCCAGCAGCTTGGAGGCCCAGGGCCGTGGCTACACCTTC. Its translation is CASSLEAQGRGYTF. The variable domain in full, completed from reference TRBV5-1 and TRBJ1-2, reads KAGVTQTPRYLIKTRGQQVTLSCSPISGHRSVSWYQQTPGQGLQFLFEYFSETQRNKGNFPGRFSGRQFSNSRSEMNVSTLELGDSALYLCASSLEAQGRGYTFGSGTRLTVV.

The chain links TRBV19 to TRBJ2-1, with TRBD2 matching over 7 bases. Trimming at V came to 6 bases and at J to 8 bases, leaving 13 bases not matched to a gene. This CDR3 has 15 residues. Germline V CDR1 and CDR2: LNHDA, SQIVND (reference sequence). This CDR3 reads CASSKETSQEDEQFF. CDR3 nucleotides: TGTGCCAGTAGCAAGGAGACTAGCCAAGAGGATGAGCAGTTCTTC.

A single count supports this clone. J is TRBJ2-3 and V is TRBV27, with 11 bases that match TRBD2. Trimming cost V 1 base and J 5 bases; bases outside gene matches: 5. From germline, CDR1 is MNHEY and CDR2 SMNVEV (reference sequence). There are 16 residues in the CDR3. CDR3 in DNA: TGTGCCAGCAGTTTATTACTAGCGGGAGATATAGATACGCAGTATTTT. Translated, it gives CASSLLLAGDIDTQYF.

This chain joins TRBV27 and TRBJ2-7; D unclear. The CDR3 consists of 12 residues. Germline values: CDR1 MNHEY, CDR2 SMNVEV (reference sequence). The V end was cut by 8 bases, the J end by 2 bases, with 10 bases between. As DNA, the CDR3 is TGTGCCAGCGCACTGCCCCCCTACGAGCAGTACTTC. Protein: CASALPPYEQYF.

The chain employs TRBV6-4 and TRBJ2-1; D gene uncertain. The CDR3 sequence is 11 residues long. Germline CDR1 and CDR2: MRHNA and SNTAGT. Trimming cost V 5 bases and J 8 bases, with 7 bases left between them. CDR3 in amino acids: CASSHRDEQFF. The CDR3 region has the DNA TGTGCCAGCAGTCATCGAGATGAGCAGTTCTTC.

This clone was counted once. The chain is built from TRBV5-4 and TRBJ2-3; the match to TRBD2 covers 16 bases. V lost 1 base and J lost 6; bases outside the gene matches: 5. Germline V gene sequence: CDR1 SGHNT, CDR2 YYREEE (reference sequence). CDR3 size: 17 residues. The CDR3 bases are TGTGCCAGCAGCTTGACCGGGACTAGCGGGAGGGCGGATACGCAGTATTTT. Protein product: CASSLTGTSGRADTQYF.

The chain uses TRBV5-1 and TRBJ1-1; D gene ambiguous. CDR3 length equals 14 residues. Germline CDR1 is SGHRS and CDR2 is YFSETQ. Trimming shortened V by 0 bases and J by 2 bases, and 8 bases separated the two germline ends. The CDR3 bases are TGCGCCAGCAGCTTGGCTACCGGTAACACTGAAGCTTTCTTT. Translation gives CASSLATGNTEAFF.

This clone turned up a few times. The V gene is TRBV4-3, the J gene TRBJ2-1; 9 bases line up with TRBD2. Germline V lookup: CDR1 LGHNA, CDR2 YSLEER. The CDR3 sequence is 17 residues long. After removal of 0 bases from V and 4 bases from J, the junction contained 7 bases not matched to a gene. The CDR3 is CASSQEWGLAGYNEQFF. CDR3 bases: TGCGCCAGCAGCCAAGAATGGGGTCTAGCGGGATACAATGAGCAGTTCTTC.

The V call is TRBV29-1, the J call TRBJ2-2; TRBD2 aligns across 7 bases. The CDR3 contains 12 residues. The germline CDR1 and CDR2 sequences are SQVTM and ANQGSEA. V was clipped by 7 bases and J by 4 bases; unmatched bases: 3. The CDR3, as DNA: TGCAGCGAGCGGGACTCCACCGGGGAGCTGTTTTTT. It encodes CSERDSTGELFF.

This clone occurred a few times. V and J are TRBV7-9 and TRBJ1-4; no reliable D call. V was trimmed by 4 bases and J by 0 bases, leaving 12 bases between them. Germline values: CDR1 SEHNR, CDR2 FQNEAQ (reference sequence). The CDR3 contains 16 residues. CDR3 in DNA: TGTGCCAGCAGCTACAGCTTTGGGTCAACTAATGAAAAACTGTTTTTT. Translating it yields CASSYSFGSTNEKLFF.

The chain carries TRBV29-1 and TRBJ2-3, with TRBD2 identical over 14 bases. The CDR3 has 15 residues. The germline CDR1 and CDR2 sequences are SQVTM and ANQGSEA. V was clipped by 7 bases and J by 8 bases; unmatched bases: 11. The chain's CDR3 is CSAGALTSGRVTQYF. CDR3 nucleotide sequence: TGCAGCGCTGGGGCCCTGACTAGCGGGAGGGTTACGCAGTATTTT.

The genes are TRBV4-1 and TRBJ2-4; TRBD1 matches 12 bases. V gave up 4 bases and J gave up 3 bases; unmatched junction bases: 16. The CDR3 is 20 residues long. Germline CDR1 is MGHRA and CDR2 is YSYEKL. Here the CDR3 reads CASSPNHRDRGRIVKNIQYF. The DNA of the CDR3 is TGCGCCAGCAGCCCAAACCACCGGGACAGGGGGCGCATAGTCAAAAACATTCAGTACTTC.

The chain combines TRBV4-2 with TRBJ2-2, with 11 bases that match TRBD2. The CDR3 covers 16 residues. J lost 0 bases, V lost 6 bases, and 3 bases had no gene match. Germline CDR1 is LGHNA and CDR2 is YNFKEQ. DNA of the CDR3: TGTGCCAGCAGTCAGGGACTAGCGGCGAACACCGGGGAGCTGTTTTTT. Its translation: CASSQGLAANTGELFF.

This clone came up a few times. The chain joins TRBV14 to TRBJ2-5; 10 positions match TRBD1. This CDR3 comprises 15 residues. Germline assignment: CDR1 SGHDN and CDR2 FVKESK. V trimming: 3 bases; J trimming: 2 bases; junction bases outside the gene matches: 3. CDR3 residues: CASSQGDRGQETQYF. CDR3 coding DNA: TGTGCCAGCAGCCAGGGGGACAGGGGACAAGAGACCCAGTACTTC.

The J gene is TRBJ1-4, the V gene TRBV7-9; D call uncertain. The germline V gene encodes CDR1 SEHNR and CDR2 FQNEAQ (reference sequence). V gave up 4 bases and J gave up 7 bases, with 22 bases separating them. This CDR3 contains 17 residues. CDR3 nucleotides: TGTGCCAGCAGCTCCCACCCCTGGAAGCAAGGAGTTGAAAAACTGTTTTTT. Its translation is CASSSHPWKQGVEKLFF.

The V and J genes are TRBV7-3 and TRBJ2-1; 7 bases fit TRBD2. CDR1 is SGHTA and CDR2 is FQGTGA in the germline V gene. The CDR3 runs 17 residues. V shed 5 bases, J shed 5 bases, and the junction held 15 bases outside the gene matches. The CDR3 nucleotides are TGTGCCAGCAGCCACCGCCCCGGGACTATCGGGAACAATGAGCAGTTCTTC. Protein sequence: CASSHRPGTIGNNEQFF.

The genes are TRBV4-3 and TRBJ1-1; TRBD1 matches at 12 bases. Trimming took 6 bases from V and 4 from J; bases not matched to a gene: 6. This CDR3 contains 15 residues. CDR1 is LGHNA and CDR2 is YSLEER in the germline V gene. The CDR3 loop is CASRWDRGPGTEAFF. The CDR3 DNA is TGCGCCAGCAGGTGGGACAGGGGGCCTGGCACTGAAGCTTTCTTT.

This clone occurred a few times. The chain is built from TRBV5-1 and TRBJ2-3, with TRBD2 matching over 12 bases. Germline-derived CDR1 and CDR2 are SGHRS and YFSETQ. The junction had 3 bases not matched to a gene; V was cut back by 0 bases and J by 10 bases. The CDR3 has 14 residues. CDR3: CASSLGLAGAPQYF. The CDR3 nucleotides read TGCGCCAGCAGCTTGGGACTAGCGGGAGCGCCGCAGTATTTT.

J is TRBJ2-7 and V is TRBV27, with 10 bases that match TRBD2. This CDR3 has 16 residues. The germline gives CDR1 MNHEY, CDR2 SMNVEV (reference sequence). Losses at the gene ends were 5 bases for V and 7 bases for J; bases not matched to a gene: 14. CDR3: CASSNSGRTPSREQYF. CDR3 bases: TGTGCCAGCAGTAATAGCGGGAGGACCCCATCGAGGGAGCAGTACTTC.

A word on this clone: The junction does not match germline at one end; this may be a read error. J is TRBJ2-7 and V is TRBV7-7; 14 bases fit TRBD2. CDR1 and CDR2 from the germline V gene are SSHAT and FNYEAQ (reference sequence). The CDR3 is made up of 16 amino acids. The CDR3 DNA sequence: TGTGCTAGCAGCCGGGGACTAGCGGGAGTAGACCACGAGCAGTACTTC. Encoded protein: CASSRGLAGVDHEQYF.

The gene calls are TRBV7-6 and TRBJ1-2, with TRBD1 matching over 7 bases. Germline V gene lookup returns CDR1 SGHVS and CDR2 FNYEAQ. V was clipped by 5 bases and J by 1 base; unmatched bases: 19. The CDR3 is 19 residues long. CDR3 in amino acids: CASSLHLGGQSPLNYGYTF. CDR3 sequence (DNA): TGTGCCAGCAGCCTTCATTTAGGGGGACAGTCCCCCCTTAACTATGGCTACACCTTC.

The chain combines TRBV5-6 with TRBJ2-7; weak D call: TRBD2 (5 bases). The CDR3 loop spans 15 amino acids. Germline V CDR1 and CDR2: SGHDT, YYEEEE. Between the trimmed V and J ends, which lost 0 bases and 0 bases, there was a span of 10 bases. The CDR3 sequence is CASSLGLLYSYEQYF. CDR3 sequence (DNA): TGTGCCAGCAGCTTGGGACTACTTTACTCCTACGAGCAGTACTTC.

This clone has a handful of counts. CDR3 bases: TGTGCCAGCAGTTTCGACAGCCACAATCAGCCCCAGCATTTT. Translated: CASSFDSHNQPQHF. This chain uses TRBV28 with TRBJ1-5, with a tentative D call TRBD1 (5 bases). Germline V lookup: CDR1 MDHEN, CDR2 SYDVKM. This CDR3 contains 14 residues. V was pared by 3 bases and J by 3 bases, with 9 bases between.

This chain connects TRBV15 to TRBJ2-6, with 8 bases fitting TRBD1. Germline V lookup: CDR1 LNHNV, CDR2 YYDKDF (reference sequence). The CDR3 has 18 amino acids. J lost 1 base, V lost 2 bases, and 7 bases had no gene match. DNA for the CDR3: TGTGCCACCAGCAGATACAGGGGGGACCCATCTGGGGCCAACGTCCTGACTTTC. Translation: CATSRYRGDPSGANVLTF.

The CDR3 sequence is CASRATGDGETQYF. CDR3 bases: TGTGCCAGCAGGGCGACAGGGGATGGGGAGACCCAGTACTTC. The chain joins TRBV6-5 to TRBJ2-5; 8 positions match TRBD1. The CDR3 covers 14 residues. J lost 5 bases, V lost 6 bases, and 8 bases had no gene match. CDR1 is MNHEY, CDR2 SVGAGI, per germline.

This chain links TRBV15 with TRBJ1-4; D may be TRBD1 (5 bases). This CDR3 has 18 amino acids. The germline V and J ends were trimmed by 6 bases and 0 bases, with 20 bases remaining between them. Germline lookup yields CDR1 LNHNV and CDR2 YYDKDF (reference sequence). The CDR3 DNA sequence: TGTGCCACCAGAACCTCATGGTCCAGGGATCCAACTAATGAAAAACTGTTTTTT. The encoded protein is CATRTSWSRDPTNEKLFF.

This clone was recorded once. The J gene is TRBJ2-7, the V gene TRBV28, with 7 bases fitting TRBD1. Germline assignment: CDR1 MDHEN and CDR2 SYDVKM. The CDR3 sequence is 14 residues long. The J segment lost 3 bases and the V segment lost 3 bases, leaving 5 bases of the junction unmatched. The CDR3 reads CASSLTGTDYEQYF. The CDR3 DNA sequence: TGTGCCAGCAGTTTGACCGGGACAGACTACGAGCAGTACTTC.